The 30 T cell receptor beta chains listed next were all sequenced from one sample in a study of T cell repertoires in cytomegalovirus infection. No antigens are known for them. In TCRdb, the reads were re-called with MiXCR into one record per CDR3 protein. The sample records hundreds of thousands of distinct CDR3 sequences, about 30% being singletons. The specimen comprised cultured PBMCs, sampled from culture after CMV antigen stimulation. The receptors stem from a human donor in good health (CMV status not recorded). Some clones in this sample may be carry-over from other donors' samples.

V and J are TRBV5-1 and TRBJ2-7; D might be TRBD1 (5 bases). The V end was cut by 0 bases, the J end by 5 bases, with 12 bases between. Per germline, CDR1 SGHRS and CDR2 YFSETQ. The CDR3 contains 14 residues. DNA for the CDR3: TGCGCCAGCAGCTTGGCAGGGCCAGGCGACGAGCAGTACTTC. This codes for CASSLAGPGDEQYF.

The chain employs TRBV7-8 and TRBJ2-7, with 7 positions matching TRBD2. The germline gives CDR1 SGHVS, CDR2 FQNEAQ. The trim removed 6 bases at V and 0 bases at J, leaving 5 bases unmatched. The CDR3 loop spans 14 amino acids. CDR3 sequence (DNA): TGTGCCAGCAGGTCGGGAGGACCCTCCTACGAGCAGTACTTC. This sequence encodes CASRSGGPSYEQYF.

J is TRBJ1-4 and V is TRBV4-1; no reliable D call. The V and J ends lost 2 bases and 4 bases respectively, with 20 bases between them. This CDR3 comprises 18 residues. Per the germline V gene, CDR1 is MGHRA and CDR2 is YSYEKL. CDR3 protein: CASSQLPGAGRDNEKLFF. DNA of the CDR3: TGCGCCAGCAGCCAACTCCCGGGAGCCGGGAGGGATAATGAAAAACTGTTTTTT.

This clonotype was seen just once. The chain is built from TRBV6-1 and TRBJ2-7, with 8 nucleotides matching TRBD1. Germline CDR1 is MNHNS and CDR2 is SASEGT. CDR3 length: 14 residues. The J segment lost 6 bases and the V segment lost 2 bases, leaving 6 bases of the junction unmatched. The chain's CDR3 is CASSERTGNSEQYF. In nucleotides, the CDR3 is TGTGCCAGCAGTGAACGGACAGGGAATTCCGAGCAGTACTTC.

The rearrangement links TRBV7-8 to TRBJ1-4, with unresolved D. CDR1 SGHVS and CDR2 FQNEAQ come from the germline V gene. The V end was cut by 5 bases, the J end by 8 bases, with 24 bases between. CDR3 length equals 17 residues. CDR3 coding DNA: TGTGCCAGCAGCCCTAACGTCGTCGTCAGTTCGCAGGAAAAACTGTTTTTT. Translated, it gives CASSPNVVVSSQEKLFF.

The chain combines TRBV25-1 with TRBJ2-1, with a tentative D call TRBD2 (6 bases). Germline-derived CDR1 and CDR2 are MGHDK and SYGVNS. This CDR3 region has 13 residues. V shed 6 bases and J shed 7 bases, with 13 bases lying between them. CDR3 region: CASSATSLNEQFF. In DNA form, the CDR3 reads TGTGCCAGCAGCGCGACTAGTTTGAATGAGCAGTTCTTC.

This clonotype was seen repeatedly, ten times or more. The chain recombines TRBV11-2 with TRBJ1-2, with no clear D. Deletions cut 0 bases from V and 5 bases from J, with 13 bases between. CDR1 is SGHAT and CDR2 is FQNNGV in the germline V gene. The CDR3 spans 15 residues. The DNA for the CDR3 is TGTGCCAGCAGCTTAGAGGTCGGGCAGCCTTATGGCTACACCTTC. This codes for CASSLEVGQPYGYTF.

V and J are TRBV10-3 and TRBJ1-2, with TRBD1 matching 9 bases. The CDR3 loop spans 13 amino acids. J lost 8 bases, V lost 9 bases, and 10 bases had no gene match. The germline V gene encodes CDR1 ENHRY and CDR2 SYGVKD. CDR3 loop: CAMNRDREDGYTF. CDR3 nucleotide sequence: TGTGCCATGAACCGGGACAGGGAGGACGGCTACACCTTC.

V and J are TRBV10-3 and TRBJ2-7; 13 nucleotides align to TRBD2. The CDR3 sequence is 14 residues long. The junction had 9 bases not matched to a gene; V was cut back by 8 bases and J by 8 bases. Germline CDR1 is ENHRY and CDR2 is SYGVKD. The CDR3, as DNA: TGTGCCATCGGCCGACTAGCGGGAGGCGCCCAGCAGTACTTC. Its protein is CAIGRLAGGAQQYF.

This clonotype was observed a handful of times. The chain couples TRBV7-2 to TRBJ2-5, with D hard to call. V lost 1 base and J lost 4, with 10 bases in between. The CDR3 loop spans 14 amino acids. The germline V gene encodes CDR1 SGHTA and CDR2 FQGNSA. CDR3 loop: CASSLDRNRETQYF. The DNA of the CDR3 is TGTGCCAGCAGCTTAGATAGAAACAGAGAGACCCAGTACTTC. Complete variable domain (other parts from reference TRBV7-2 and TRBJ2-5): GAGVSQSPSNKVTEKGKDVELRCDPISGHTALYWYRQSLGQGLEFLIYFQGNSAPDKSGLPSDRFSAERTGGSVSTLTIQRTQQEDSAVYLCASSLDRNRETQYFGPGTRLLVL.

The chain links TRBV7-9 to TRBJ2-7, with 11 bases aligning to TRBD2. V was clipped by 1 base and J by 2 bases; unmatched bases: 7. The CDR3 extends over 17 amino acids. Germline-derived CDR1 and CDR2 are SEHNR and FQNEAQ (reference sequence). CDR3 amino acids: CASSLGVAGGPPYEQYF. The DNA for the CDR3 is TGTGCCAGCAGCTTAGGGGTAGCGGGAGGGCCCCCCTACGAGCAGTACTTC.

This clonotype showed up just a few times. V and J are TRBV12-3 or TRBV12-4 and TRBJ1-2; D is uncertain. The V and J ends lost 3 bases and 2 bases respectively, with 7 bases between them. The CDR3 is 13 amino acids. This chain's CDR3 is CASSFQENYGYTF. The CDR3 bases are TGTGCCAGCAGTTTTCAGGAAAACTATGGCTACACCTTC.

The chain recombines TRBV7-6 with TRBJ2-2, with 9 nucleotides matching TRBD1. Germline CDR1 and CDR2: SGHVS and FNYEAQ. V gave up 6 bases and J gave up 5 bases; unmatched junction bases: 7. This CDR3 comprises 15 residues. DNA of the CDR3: TGTGCCAGCAGTCTAATGGGACAGGGTACCGGGGAGCTGTTTTTT. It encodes CASSLMGQGTGELFF.

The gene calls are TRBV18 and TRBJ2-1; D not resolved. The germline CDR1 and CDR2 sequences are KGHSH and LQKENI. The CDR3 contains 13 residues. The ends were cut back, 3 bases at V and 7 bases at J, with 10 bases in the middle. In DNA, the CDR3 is TGTGCCAGCTCACCGGGGATGGGGAATGAGCAGTTCTTC. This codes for CASSPGMGNEQFF.

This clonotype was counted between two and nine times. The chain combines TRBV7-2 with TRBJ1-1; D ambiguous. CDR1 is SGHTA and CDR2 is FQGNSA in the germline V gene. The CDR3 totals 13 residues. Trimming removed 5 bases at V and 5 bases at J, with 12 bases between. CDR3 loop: CASSPDLGTEAFF. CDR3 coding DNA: TGTGCCAGCAGCCCAGATCTGGGGACTGAAGCTTTCTTT.

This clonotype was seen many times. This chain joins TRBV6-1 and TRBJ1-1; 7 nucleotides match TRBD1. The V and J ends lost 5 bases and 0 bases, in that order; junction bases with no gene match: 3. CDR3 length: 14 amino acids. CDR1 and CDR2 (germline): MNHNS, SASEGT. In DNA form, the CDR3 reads TGTGCCAGCAGTTATGGGACAGTGAACACTGAAGCTTTCTTT. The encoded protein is CASSYGTVNTEAFF.

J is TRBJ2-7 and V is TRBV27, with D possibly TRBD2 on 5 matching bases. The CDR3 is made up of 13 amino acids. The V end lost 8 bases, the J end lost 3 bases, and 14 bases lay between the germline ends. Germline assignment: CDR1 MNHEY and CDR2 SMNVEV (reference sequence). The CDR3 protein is CASAPDGGYEQYF. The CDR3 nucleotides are TGTGCCAGCGCCCCCGACGGAGGCTACGAGCAGTACTTC.

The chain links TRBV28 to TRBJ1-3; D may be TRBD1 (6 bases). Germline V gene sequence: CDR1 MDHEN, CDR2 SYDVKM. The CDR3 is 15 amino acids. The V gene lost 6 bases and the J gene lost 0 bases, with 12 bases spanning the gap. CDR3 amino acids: CASRSTGISGNTIYF. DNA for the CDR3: TGTGCCAGCAGATCCACAGGGATCTCTGGAAACACCATATATTTT.

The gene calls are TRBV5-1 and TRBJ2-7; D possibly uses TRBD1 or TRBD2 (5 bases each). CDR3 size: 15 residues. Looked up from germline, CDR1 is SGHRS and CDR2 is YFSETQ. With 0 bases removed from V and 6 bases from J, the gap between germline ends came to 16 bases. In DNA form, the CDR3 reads TGCGCCAGCAGCTTGGCCGGGACCCCCATGAGCGAGCAGTACTTC. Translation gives CASSLAGTPMSEQYF.

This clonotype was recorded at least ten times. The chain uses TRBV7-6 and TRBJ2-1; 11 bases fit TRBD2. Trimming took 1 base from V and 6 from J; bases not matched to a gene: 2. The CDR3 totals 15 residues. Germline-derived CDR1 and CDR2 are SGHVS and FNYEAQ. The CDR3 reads CASSLELAGVNEQFF. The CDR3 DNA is TGTGCCAGCAGCTTAGAACTAGCGGGGGTCAATGAGCAGTTCTTC.

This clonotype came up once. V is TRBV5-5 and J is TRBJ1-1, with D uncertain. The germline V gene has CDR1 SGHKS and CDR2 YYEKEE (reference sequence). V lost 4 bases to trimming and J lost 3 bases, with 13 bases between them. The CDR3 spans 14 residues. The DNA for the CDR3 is TGTGCCAGCAGCGGACGGAGTATCTACACTGAAGCTTTCTTT. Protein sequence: CASSGRSIYTEAFF.

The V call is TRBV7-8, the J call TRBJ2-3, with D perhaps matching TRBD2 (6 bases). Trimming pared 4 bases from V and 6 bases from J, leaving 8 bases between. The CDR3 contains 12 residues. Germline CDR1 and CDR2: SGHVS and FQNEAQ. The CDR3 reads CASSWGDDTQYF. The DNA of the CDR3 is TGTGCCAGCAGCTGGGGGGACGATACGCAGTATTTT.

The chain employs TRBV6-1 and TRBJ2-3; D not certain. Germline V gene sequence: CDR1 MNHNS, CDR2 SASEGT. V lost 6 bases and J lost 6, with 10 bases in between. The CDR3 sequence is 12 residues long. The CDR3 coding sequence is TGTGCCAGCAGCGTCGCGTTGGATACGCAGTATTTT. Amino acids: CASSVALDTQYF.

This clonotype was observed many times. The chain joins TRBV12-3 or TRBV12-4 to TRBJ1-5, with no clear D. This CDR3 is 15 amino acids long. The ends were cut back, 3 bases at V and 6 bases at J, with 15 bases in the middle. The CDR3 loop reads CASSLYTRSLQPQHF. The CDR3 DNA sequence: TGTGCCAGCAGTTTGTATACCAGGTCGCTTCAGCCCCAGCATTTT.

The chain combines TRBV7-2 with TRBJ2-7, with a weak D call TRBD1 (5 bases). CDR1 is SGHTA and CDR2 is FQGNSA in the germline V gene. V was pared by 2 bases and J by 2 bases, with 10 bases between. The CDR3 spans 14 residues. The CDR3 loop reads CASSLSRATYEQYF. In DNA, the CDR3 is TGTGCCAGCAGCTTATCCAGGGCGACCTACGAGCAGTACTTC. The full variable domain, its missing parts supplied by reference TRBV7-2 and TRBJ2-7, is GAGVSQSPSNKVTEKGKDVELRCDPISGHTALYWYRQSLGQGLEFLIYFQGNSAPDKSGLPSDRFSAERTGGSVSTLTIQRTQQEDSAVYLCASSLSRATYEQYFGPGTRLTVT.

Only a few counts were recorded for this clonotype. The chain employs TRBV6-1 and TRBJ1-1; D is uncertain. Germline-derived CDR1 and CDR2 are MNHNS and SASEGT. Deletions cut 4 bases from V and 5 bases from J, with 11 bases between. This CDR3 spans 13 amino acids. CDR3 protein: CASSGGVRTEAFF. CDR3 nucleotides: TGTGCCAGCAGTGGCGGGGTTAGGACTGAAGCTTTCTTT.

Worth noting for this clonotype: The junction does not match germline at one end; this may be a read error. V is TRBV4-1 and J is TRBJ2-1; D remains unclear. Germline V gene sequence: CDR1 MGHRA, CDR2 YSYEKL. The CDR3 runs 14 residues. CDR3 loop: CASSQDLTNNEQFF. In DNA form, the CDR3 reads TGTGCCAGCAGCCAAGATCTAACCAACAATGAGCAGTTCTTC.

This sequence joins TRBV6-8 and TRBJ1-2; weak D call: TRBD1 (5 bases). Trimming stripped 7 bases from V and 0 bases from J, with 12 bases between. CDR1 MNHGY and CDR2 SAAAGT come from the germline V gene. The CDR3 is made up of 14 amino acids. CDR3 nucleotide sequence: TGTGCCAGCAAACGAGCGGGGGCTAACTATGGCTACACCTTC. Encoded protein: CASKRAGANYGYTF.

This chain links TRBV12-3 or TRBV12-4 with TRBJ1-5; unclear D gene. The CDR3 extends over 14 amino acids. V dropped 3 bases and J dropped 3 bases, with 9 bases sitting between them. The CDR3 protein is CASSFSGVNQPQHF. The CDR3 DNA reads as TGTGCCAGCAGTTTTTCCGGGGTCAATCAGCCCCAGCATTTT.

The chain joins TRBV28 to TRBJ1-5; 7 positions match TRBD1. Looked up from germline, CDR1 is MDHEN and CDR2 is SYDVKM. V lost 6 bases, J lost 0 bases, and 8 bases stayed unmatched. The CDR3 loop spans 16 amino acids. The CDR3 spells CASSYRGQLSNQPQHF. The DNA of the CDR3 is TGTGCCAGCAGCTACAGGGGACAACTTAGCAATCAGCCCCAGCATTTT.